This TCR beta chain was sequenced for a study of CD8 T cells in Susac syndrome. The CDR3 runs 11 residues. Between the trimmed V and J ends, which lost 5 bases and 6 bases, there was a span of 7 bases. Random hexamers served to reverse transcribe about 0.45 to 1 ug RNA. It was immunoSEQ multiplex PCR that amplified TCR beta CDR3 across 54 Vbeta and 13 Jbeta. A single record per CDR3 protein comes from TCRdb applying MiXCR to the immunoSEQ multiplex PCR reads. The sample gives about 76,000 distinct CDR3 sequences, more than 85% of which show up once; 0.5% to 0.65% is in the top ten. Sequencing of TCR beta was performed on blood CD8+ T cells and on blood CD4+ T cells. TEMRA cells were FACS-enriched, and CD8+ and CD4+ T cells were isolated negatively.

The chain combines TRBV12-3 or TRBV12-4 with TRBJ1-1; D is undetermined. This clonotype was sampled from a human donor with multiple sclerosis. Sequencing was performed on CD8+ T cells from PBMCs. The CDR3 DNA reads as TGTGCCAGCAGTCCCCCCCCTGAAGCTTTCTTT. Translated: CASSPPPEAFF.